The 2 T cell receptor beta chains below come from one sample, sequenced in a study of patients and donors after allogeneic stem cell transplantation. TCRdb called the RT-PCR reads again in MiXCR, with one record for every CDR3 protein. The table has about a million distinct CDR3 sequences, about a sixth seen once. The sequenced material came from blood, either unsorted or a sorted T cell fraction (not recorded which). The receptors originated from a human donor who was either an allogeneic HSCT recipient or a stem cell or donor lymphocyte infusion donor (not recorded which). It is not recorded whose cells these are; they may come from a transplant donor.

This clonotype was picked up a small number of times. This chain joins TRBV7-2 and TRBJ2-5; 7 bases match TRBD1. Per germline, CDR1 SGHTA and CDR2 FQGNSA. Trimming cost V 4 bases and J 6 bases; bases outside gene matches: 11. The length of the CDR3 is 15 residues. The CDR3 DNA is TGTGCCAGCAGCTCAGTGGGGACAGAAGGGAAGACCCAGTACTTC. As protein: CASSSVGTEGKTQYF.

This clonotype appeared many times. The rearrangement links TRBV4-3 to TRBJ2-2; D assignment may be TRBD1 or TRBD2 (5 bases each). This CDR3 is built from 15 residues. Germline lookup yields CDR1 LGHNA and CDR2 YSLEER. Trimming took 2 bases from V and 5 from J, leaving 12 bases between them. CDR3 sequence reads: CASSQYDWGTGELFF. Written as DNA, the CDR3 is TGCGCCAGCAGCCAATATGATTGGGGGACCGGGGAGCTGTTTTTT.